This TCR beta chain was identified in a study of blood T cell repertoires in COVID-19 (dated by TCRdb to 2020 to 2021). About the full investigation: The collaborator samples originated in the United States, Italy and Spain and spanned the acute and convalescent phases of COVID-19. The prospective study material was composed of cDNA or gDNA derived from T cells, B-cell-depleted T cells, or PBMCs. Deeply sampled blood TCRbeta repertoires from subjects exposed to, actively infected with, or recovered from COVID-19 were included in the dataset. A freely available public database, intended as a resource for researchers studying the immune response to SARS-CoV-2, is where the repertoires were released. Samples were obtained from the ongoing ImmuneRACE study (first 160 participants) and from 950 to 1,500 subjects provided by 6 global collaborators. Nearly every sample came with metadata listing a de-identified subject ID, COVID-19 status, age in years and sex. Where HLA class I and class II types were available, the types were taken from metadata supplied by the sample provider, not from assay-based typing. Beyond this particular receptor, the publication reports: How much clinical and demographic metadata was included differed by source and by participant, and the metadata was provided uncurated.

The immunoSEQ Assay, a bias-controlled multiplex PCR, was used to amplify TCRbeta CDR3 regions from genomic DNA. Per the authors' processing: The number of nucleated cells in each sample was estimated from the amplification of reference gene primers within the assay. Sequence reads were collapsed and filtered to measure the absolute abundance of every unique TCRbeta CDR3 rearrangement. Productive Simpson clonality was computed per sample as the square root of Simpson's diversity index over productive rearrangements. TCRdb holds this immuneACCESS table with in-frame rearrangements only. Some clones are missing; in checked studies, unresolved V genes explain under half, and the rest has no known cause. For V, J and clone size, that table is used; D and trimming come from the DNA. The sample table holds more than 80,000 clones, of which approximately 88% were seen once. Clones ranked in the top ten supply around 19% of the sample.

With respect to this clone: It lacks a known antigen. Base qualities are not provided; no much larger clone lies one nucleotide away.

At one collaborating source in Seattle, patients were enrolled during active infection and were followed longitudinally through the course of disease. Whole blood was collected in K2EDTA tubes by collaborating institutions according to the institutions' own protocols. For TCRbeta analysis, collaborators shipped samples in one of three forms: frozen whole blood, isolated PBMCs, or DNA extracted from either of those sample types. The junction shows trimming of 0 bases on V and 6 bases on J, plus 10 bases between the germline ends. From the germline V gene, CDR1 is SGHNT and CDR2 is YENEEA. CDR3 length: 14 amino acids, cysteine to phenylalanine. The retained sequence is limited to the CDR3, 42 bases, with the frame set at the first base.

Sequences were obtained from peripheral blood. The sequence was collected from a woman aged 60-75 years with COVID-19, enrolled during active disease. The chain is encoded by TRBV11-3 joined to TRBJ2-3; the best D guess is TRBD1, with 5 bases matching. CDR3 sequence: CASSLDLGDDTQYF. The DNA sequence is given as TGTGCCAGCAGCTTAGATCTAGGGGATGATACGCAGTATTTT.